The 14 T cell receptor beta chains below all came from one sample that was sequenced in a study of radiation and T cells in renal cell carcinoma. Sequencing was performed with immunoSEQ multiplex PCR; in TCRdb, only in-frame clones are kept and a portion is missing. The table has some 80,000 clones, 65% to 90% seen once; the top ten hold roughly 20%. The time point: blood 2 weeks post-SBRT. The treatment was: 15 Gy SBRT to primary tumor, nephrectomy 4 weeks later. The input for sequencing was blood, taken from a patient whose treatment included radiotherapy and nephrectomy. Receptors originate from a woman in her forties or fifties with renal cell carcinoma.

The V call is TRBV19, the J call TRBJ2-3, with 10 bases lining up with TRBD2. V trimming: 5 bases; J trimming: 2 bases; junction bases outside the gene matches: 4. Germline V gene data show CDR1 as LNHDA and CDR2 as SQIVND (reference sequence). CDR3 length equals 15 residues. The CDR3 DNA follows: TGTGCCAGTAGTGCTACTAGCGGGAACACAGATACGCAGTATTTT. Translated, it gives CASSATSGNTDTQYF.

This chain connects TRBV7-2 to TRBJ2-3; D may be TRBD2 (6 bases). The V end was cut by 5 bases, the J end by 8 bases, with 14 bases between. The CDR3 sequence is 13 residues long. Germline CDR1 reads SGHTA; CDR2 reads FQGNSA. CDR3 nucleotides: TGTGCCAGCAGCCCCCCGGGGGTTGGTACGCAGTATTTT. This sequence encodes CASSPPGVGTQYF.

The rearrangement joins TRBV7-9 to TRBJ2-1; tentatively, D is TRBD1 or TRBD2 (5 bases each). The CDR3 runs 13 residues. The V gene lost 3 bases and the J gene lost 16 bases, with 19 bases spanning the gap. The germline V gene encodes CDR1 SEHNR and CDR2 FQNEAQ (reference sequence). The CDR3 DNA is TGTGCCAGCAGCTTCAATCCGGGCCCCGGGGACTTCTTC. Amino acid sequence: CASSFNPGPGDFF.

The chain couples TRBV15 to TRBJ2-2; 7 nucleotides align to TRBD2. The length of the CDR3 is 17 residues. From germline, CDR1 is LNHNV and CDR2 YYDKDF (reference sequence). V shed 0 bases and J 0 bases; nucleotides not matched to a gene: 4. In nucleotides, the CDR3 is TGTGCCACCAGCAGAGATGTTCTAGCGGCGAACACCGGGGAGCTGTTTTTT. This translates into CATSRDVLAANTGELFF.

The chain recombines TRBV6-5 with TRBJ2-7, with 8 nucleotides matching TRBD1. After removal of 8 bases from V and 7 bases from J, the junction contained 10 bases not matched to a gene. The CDR3 length is 13 residues. Germline assignment: CDR1 MNHEY and CDR2 SVGAGI. DNA for the CDR3: TGTGCCAGCGGAATAACAGGGGGGCGGGAGCAGTACTTC. This codes for CASGITGGREQYF.

This chain connects TRBV4-2 to TRBJ1-4; maybe TRBD1 (5 bases). CDR1 is LGHNA, CDR2 YNFKEQ, per germline. V was clipped by 0 bases and J by 6 bases, with 23 bases between them. The CDR3 is made up of 19 amino acids. This chain's CDR3 is CASSQEVPGRVGYDEKLFF. Written as DNA, the CDR3 is TGTGCCAGCAGCCAAGAGGTCCCCGGCAGGGTGGGATATGATGAAAAACTGTTTTTT.

The genes are TRBV11-2 and TRBJ2-3, with D possibly being TRBD1 (6 bases). V lost 5 bases to trimming and J lost 0 bases, with 15 bases between them. Germline V gene data show CDR1 as SGHAT and CDR2 as FQNNGV. The CDR3 is 16 amino acids. For the CDR3, the DNA is TGTGCCAGCAGCGCCGGACAGATAACTAGCACAGATACGCAGTATTTT. It translates to CASSAGQITSTDTQYF. The variable domain in full, with the rest retrieved from reference TRBV11-2 and TRBJ2-3, is EAGVAQSPRYKIIEKRQSVAFWCNPISGHATLYWYQQILGQGPKLLIQFQNNGVVDDSQLPKDRFSAERLKGVDSTLKIQPAKLEDSAVYLCASSAGQITSTDTQYFGPGTRLTVL.

The J gene is TRBJ2-6, the V gene TRBV10-3, with D perhaps assigned TRBD1 or TRBD2 (5 bases each). Germline values: CDR1 ENHRY, CDR2 SYGVKD. The CDR3 is made up of 13 amino acids. V lost 9 bases and J lost 4, with 10 bases in between. The CDR3 bases are TGTGCCATTCAGGGCGGGGGGGCCAACGTCCTGACTTTC. Its translation: CAIQGGGANVLTF.

The chain uses TRBV29-1 and TRBJ2-1, with D tentatively TRBD2 (6 bases). Trimming shortened V by 6 bases and J by 7 bases, and 13 bases separated the two germline ends. CDR3 length: 12 residues. Germline V gives CDR1 SQVTM, CDR2 ANQGSEA. The CDR3: CSVAGRLNEQFF. The CDR3, as DNA: TGCAGCGTCGCAGGGAGGTTAAATGAGCAGTTCTTC.

The chain couples TRBV5-4 to TRBJ2-7; TRBD1 is a possible D gene (6 bases). Germline V gene data show CDR1 as SGHNT and CDR2 as YYREEE (reference sequence). Trimming stripped 2 bases from V and 4 bases from J, with 13 bases between. The CDR3 is 14 residues long. CDR3 nucleotide sequence: TGTGCCAGCAGCTTTAGGGGGACCCCTTACGAGCAGTACTTC. It yields the protein CASSFRGTPYEQYF. Drawing the rest from reference TRBV5-4 and TRBJ2-7, the complete variable domain is ETGVTQSPTHLIKTRGQQVTLRCSSQSGHNTVSWYQQALGQGPQFIFQYYREEENGRGNFPPRFSGLQFPNYSSELNVNALELDDSALYLCASSFRGTPYEQYFGPGTRLTVT.

This chain links TRBV4-1 with TRBJ1-3, with D uncertain. V was shortened by 0 bases and J by 7 bases, with 7 bases between the two germline ends. CDR1 and CDR2 from the germline V gene are MGHRA and YSYEKL. The CDR3 runs to 13 residues. The CDR3: CASSQDPFNTIYF. For the CDR3, the DNA is TGCGCCAGCAGCCAAGATCCCTTTAACACCATATATTTT.

CDR3 loop: CSAARLGETQYF. CDR3 nucleotide sequence: TGCAGCGCCGCTCGGTTAGGAGAGACCCAGTACTTC. V gene TRBV29-1 combines with J gene TRBJ2-5; no clear D gene. The CDR3 totals 12 residues. Trimming removed 7 bases from V and 4 bases from J, with 13 bases in between. The germline CDR1 and CDR2 sequences are SQVTM and ANQGSEA.

This chain joins TRBV18 and TRBJ1-2; D is perhaps TRBD1 (6 bases). Per the germline V gene, CDR1 is KGHSH and CDR2 is LQKENI. This CDR3 contains 14 residues. Trimming removed 2 bases at V and 7 bases at J, with 14 bases between. The CDR3 loop reads CASSPRAGARGYTF. Written as DNA, the CDR3 is TGTGCCAGCTCACCAAGGGCAGGGGCGCGTGGCTACACCTTC.

The chain couples TRBV7-9 to TRBJ2-1; 9 nucleotides align to TRBD2. The CDR3 covers 15 residues. J gave up 5 bases and V 3 bases, and 5 bases lay outside the gene matches. Germline assignment: CDR1 SEHNR and CDR2 FQNEAQ (reference sequence). The CDR3 region has the DNA TGTGCCAGCAGCTTTGGGACTAGCCCGAACAATGAGCAGTTCTTC. This gives the protein CASSFGTSPNNEQFF.